The sequence of this TCR beta chain was determined in a study of T-cell reconstitution after alpha-beta-depleted transplantation in children. Preparation of the TCRbeta library involved a method that used unique molecular identifiers. TCRdb re-analysed the PCR reads in MiXCR, keeping a single row per CDR3 protein. The table records 500,000 to 600,000 distinct CDR3 sequences, roughly 18% of them present only once. V shed 0 bases and J shed 0 bases, with 8 bases lying between them. Per the germline V gene, CDR1 is SGHRS and CDR2 is YFSETQ. This CDR3 has 15 residues. The specimen was PBMCs from the stem cell graft donor, collected from the stem cell graft. V and J are TRBV5-1 and TRBJ2-3, with D maybe TRBD2 (6 bases). The sequence came from a human donor who donated a stem cell graft to a child with acute lymphoblastic leukemia. This CDR3 is CASSLEAGSTDTQYF. CDR3 nucleotides: TGCGCCAGCAGCTTGGAAGCGGGCAGCACAGATACGCAGTATTTT.